This T cell receptor (beta chain) comes out of a study of cytomegalovirus exposure and HLA in healthy donors. This clone occurred a few times. Its antigen is undetermined. General study points: TCR beta sequences reportedly predicted most subjects' HLA-A and HLA-B alleles accurately.

Primers: 60 Vbeta forward and 13 Jbeta reverse. The repertoire was sequenced with immunoSEQ multiplex PCR; TCRdb's copy has only in-frame clones and lacks some. The data hold some 100,000 clones, with more than 65% observed a single time. CDR1 is SGHAT and CDR2 is FQNNGV in the germline V gene. The CDR3 runs 14 residues. V lost 1 base to trimming and J lost 2 bases, with 9 bases between them. Sequenced input: PBMCs. The chain carries TRBV11-2 and TRBJ2-7; D perhaps matches TRBD2 (5 bases). The TCR originated in a woman aged 18 to 35 in good health and CMV-seropositive. The CDR3 is CASSLGRGPYEQYF. CDR3 nucleotides: TGTGCCAGCAGCTTAGGACGCGGGCCCTACGAGCAGTACTTC.